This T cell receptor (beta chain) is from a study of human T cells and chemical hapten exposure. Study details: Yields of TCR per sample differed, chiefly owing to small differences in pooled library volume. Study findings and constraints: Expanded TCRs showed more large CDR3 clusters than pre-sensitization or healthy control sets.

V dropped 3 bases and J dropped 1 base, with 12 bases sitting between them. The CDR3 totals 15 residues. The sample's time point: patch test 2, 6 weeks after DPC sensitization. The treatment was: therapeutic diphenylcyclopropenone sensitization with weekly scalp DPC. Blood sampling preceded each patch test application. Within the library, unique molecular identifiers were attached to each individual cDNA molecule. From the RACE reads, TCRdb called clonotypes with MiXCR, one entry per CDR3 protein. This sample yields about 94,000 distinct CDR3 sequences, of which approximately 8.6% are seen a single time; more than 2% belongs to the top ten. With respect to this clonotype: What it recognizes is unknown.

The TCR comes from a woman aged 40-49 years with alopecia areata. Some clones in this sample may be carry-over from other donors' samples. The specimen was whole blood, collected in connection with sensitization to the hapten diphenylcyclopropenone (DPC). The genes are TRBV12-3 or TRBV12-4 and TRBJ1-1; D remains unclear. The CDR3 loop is CASSFSASGNTEAFF. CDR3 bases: TGTGCCAGCAGTTTTTCAGCGAGCGGGAACACTGAAGCTTTCTTT.